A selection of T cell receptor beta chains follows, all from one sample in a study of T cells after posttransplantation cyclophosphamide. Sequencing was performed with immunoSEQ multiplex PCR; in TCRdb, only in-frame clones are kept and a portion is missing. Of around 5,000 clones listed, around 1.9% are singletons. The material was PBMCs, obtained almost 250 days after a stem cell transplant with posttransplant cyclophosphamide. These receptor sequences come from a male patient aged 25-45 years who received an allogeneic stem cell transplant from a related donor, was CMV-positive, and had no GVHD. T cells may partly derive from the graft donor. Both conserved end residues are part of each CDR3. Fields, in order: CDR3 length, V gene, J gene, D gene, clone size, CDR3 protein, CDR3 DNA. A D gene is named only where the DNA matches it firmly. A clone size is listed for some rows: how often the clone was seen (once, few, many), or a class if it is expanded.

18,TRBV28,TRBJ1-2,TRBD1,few,CASSLLRGGLQGGYGYTF,TGTGCCAGCAGTTTATTGCGTGGGGGCCTCCAGGGGGGATATGGCTACACCTTC
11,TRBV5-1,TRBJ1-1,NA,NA,CASTRGSEAFF,TGCGCCAGCACCCGCGGTTCTGAAGCTTTCTTT
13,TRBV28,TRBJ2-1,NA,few,CAGTGSAYNEQFF,TGTGCCGGTACAGGATCGGCCTACAATGAGCAGTTCTTC
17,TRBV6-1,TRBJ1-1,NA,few,CASSERLGSVLNTEAFF,TGTGCCAGCAGTGAGAGGCTTGGGTCGGTCCTTAACACTGAAGCTTTCTTT
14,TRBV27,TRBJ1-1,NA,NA,CASSWTDMNTEAFF,TGTGCCAGCAGTTGGACAGACATGAACACTGAAGCTTTCTTT
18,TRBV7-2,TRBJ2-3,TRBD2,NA,CASREGLAGVGVTDTQYF,TGTGCCAGCAGGGAGGGACTAGCGGGAGTGGGTGTAACAGATACGCAGTATTTT
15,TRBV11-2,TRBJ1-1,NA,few,CASSSGVLWNTEAFF,TGTGCCAGCAGTTCCGGGGTGCTGTGGAACACTGAAGCTTTCTTT
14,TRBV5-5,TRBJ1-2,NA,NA,CASSLQAPGDGYTF,TGTGCCAGCAGCTTGCAAGCACCGGGGGATGGCTACACCTTC
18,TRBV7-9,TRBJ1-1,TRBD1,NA,CASSFGDRVFLRVTEAFF,TGTGCCAGCAGCTTCGGGGACAGGGTTTTTCTCAGGGTCACTGAAGCTTTCTTT
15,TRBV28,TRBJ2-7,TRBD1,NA,CASSIGTGVSYEQYF,TGTGCCAGCAGTATAGGGACAGGGGTCTCCTACGAGCAGTACTTC
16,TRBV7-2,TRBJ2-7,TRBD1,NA,CASSFRQGWQSYEQYF,TGTGCCAGCAGCTTCCGACAGGGGTGGCAGTCCTACGAGCAGTACTTC
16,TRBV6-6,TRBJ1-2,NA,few,CASSQPVRGANYGYTF,TGTGCCAGCAGTCAGCCTGTAAGAGGTGCTAACTATGGCTACACCTTC
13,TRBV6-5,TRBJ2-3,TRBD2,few,CARSGSITDTQYF,TGTGCCCGAAGCGGGAGCATCACAGATACGCAGTATTTT
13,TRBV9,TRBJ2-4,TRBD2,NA,CASSVDNAGVQYF,TGTGCCAGCAGCGTAGATAACGCGGGGGTTCAGTACTTC
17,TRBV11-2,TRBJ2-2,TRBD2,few,CASSLERVSGTTGELFF,TGTGCCAGCAGCTTAGAGCGGGTTAGCGGGACCACCGGGGAGCTGTTTTTT
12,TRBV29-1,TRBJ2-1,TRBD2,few,CSGTSEYNEQFF,TGCAGCGGGACTAGCGAATACAATGAGCAGTTCTTC
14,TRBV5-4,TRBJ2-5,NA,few,CASSLSLEVRTQYF,TGTGCCAGCAGCTTGTCCCTAGAGGTCAGGACCCAGTACTTC
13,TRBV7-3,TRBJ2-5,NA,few,CASSLRGQETQYF,TGTGCCAGCAGCTTACGGGGGCAAGAGACCCAGTACTTC
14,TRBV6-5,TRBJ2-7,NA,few,CASSDSGDTYEQYF,TGTGCCAGCAGTGACTCCGGGGACACCTACGAGCAGTACTTC
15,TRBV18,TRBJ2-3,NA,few,CASSPLGRRPDTQYF,TGTGCCAGCTCACCCTTGGGCCGAAGGCCAGATACGCAGTATTTT
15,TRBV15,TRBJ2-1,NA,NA,CATSRDSVRGNEQFF,TGTGCCACCAGCAGAGATTCGGTTAGAGGTAATGAGCAGTTCTTC
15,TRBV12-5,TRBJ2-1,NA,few,CASGLGGGGVNEQFF,TGTGCTAGTGGTTTGGGAGGGGGTGGGGTCAATGAGCAGTTCTTC
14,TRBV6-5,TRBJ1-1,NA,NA,CASSYGQLNTEAFF,TGTGCCAGCAGTTACGGACAGCTGAACACTGAAGCTTTCTTT
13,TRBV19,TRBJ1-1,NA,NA,CASSIESNTEAFF,TGTGCCAGTAGTATCGAGTCGAACACTGAAGCTTTCTTT
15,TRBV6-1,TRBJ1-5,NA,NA,CASSEASGNNQPQHF,TGTGCCAGCAGTGAAGCCTCGGGAAACAATCAGCCCCAGCATTTT
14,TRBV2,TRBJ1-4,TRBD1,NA,CASRLQGVREKLFF,TGTGCCAGCAGGCTACAGGGGGTGAGAGAAAAACTGTTTTTT
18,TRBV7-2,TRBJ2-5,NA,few,CASSLHTSRRRYQETQYF,TGTGCCAGCAGCTTACACACTTCTAGGAGAAGGTACCAAGAGACCCAGTACTTC
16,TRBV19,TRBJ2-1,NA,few,CASSISGYFSYNEQFF,TGTGCCAGTAGTATTTCCGGGTACTTCTCCTACAATGAGCAGTTCTTC